The 13 T cell receptor beta chains reported below all come from one sample, sequenced in a study of CD8 T cells in ankylosing spondylitis. TCRdb redid the calling of the 5' RACE reads with MiXCR, one entry per CDR3 protein. This table has fewer than 550,000 distinct CDR3 sequences, about 5.4% appearing once. Their specific antigens are unknown. Points from the study as a whole: In ankylosing spondylitis blood, a motif of roughly eight highly homologous TCR beta variants appeared characteristic.

The sequenced sample consisted of blood, either unsorted or a sorted T cell fraction (not recorded which). These receptors came from a male donor with ankylosing spondylitis.

The CDR3: CASSLDRSGEQFF. In DNA, the CDR3 is TGTGCCAGCAGCTTAGACAGGTCCGGTGAGCAGTTCTTC. This chain uses TRBV7-2 with TRBJ2-1; maybe TRBD1 (5 bases). V was cut by 1 base and J by 9 bases, with 10 bases left in between. The CDR3 runs to 13 residues. Germline-derived CDR1 and CDR2 are SGHTA and FQGNSA.

The chain carries TRBV20-1 and TRBJ1-1; the D gene is possibly TRBD1 (5 bases). V shed 4 bases and J shed 3 bases, with 12 bases lying between them. Germline CDR1 reads DFQATT; CDR2 reads SNEGSKA (reference sequence). The CDR3 runs to 13 residues. CDR3 region: CSAKSRGDTEAFF. For the CDR3, the DNA is TGCAGTGCTAAGTCCCGGGGGGACACTGAAGCTTTCTTT.

The V gene is TRBV24-1, the J gene TRBJ2-1, with 8 positions matching TRBD2. Germline V CDR1 and CDR2: KGHDR, SFDVKD. Trimming at V came to 1 base and at J to 6 bases, leaving 16 bases not matched to a gene. There are 19 residues in the CDR3. CDR3 region: CATSDLRTERGGIANEQFF. The CDR3 DNA is TGTGCCACCAGTGATTTAAGAACGGAACGGGGGGGAATTGCCAATGAGCAGTTCTTC.

The chain is built from TRBV3-1 and TRBJ2-5; the D is unclear. The CDR3 covers 15 residues. Germline V CDR1 and CDR2: LGHDT, YNNKEL (reference sequence). Trimming stripped 0 bases from V and 4 bases from J, with 12 bases between. CDR3: CASSQDHSSGETQYF. CDR3 nucleotides: TGTGCCAGCAGCCAAGATCACTCATCTGGAGAGACCCAGTACTTC.

This clonotype has only a few counts. Compared with germline, one end of the junction differs, possibly owing to a read error. This chain uses TRBV18 with TRBJ2-1; 8 bases agree with TRBD1. The germline gives CDR1 KGHSH, CDR2 LQKENI. The CDR3 sequence is 11 residues long. For the CDR3, the DNA is TGTGCCAGCTCACCGGACAGGGTTCGTATCTTC. It encodes CASSPDRVRIF.

Points on this clonotype: This sequence may be a read error, since a much larger clone differs from it by one base. The chain links TRBV7-7 to TRBJ1-1; D possibly corresponds to TRBD1 (5 bases). The CDR3 runs to 18 residues. V shed 10 bases and J shed 1 base, with 28 bases lying between them. Germline-derived CDR1 and CDR2 are SSHAT and FNYEAQ (reference sequence). In nucleotides, the CDR3 is TGTGCCATCAGTTTAGCGCTAGGAGGGGCCGAAGGGAACACTGAAGCTTTCTTT. Encoded protein: CAISLALGGAEGNTEAFF.

This clonotype was seen at least ten times. This chain uses TRBV11-3 with TRBJ2-1; D is unresolved. The CDR3 runs 15 residues. The V end was cut by 5 bases, the J end by 2 bases, with 13 bases between. From germline, CDR1 is SGHNT and CDR2 YENEEA. The DNA of the CDR3 is TGTGCCAGCAGCGGGTTTGAGGCGACCTACAATGAGCAGTTCTTC. Encoded protein: CASSGFEATYNEQFF. Based on the CDR3 plus reference TRBV11-3 and TRBJ2-1, the full variable domain is EAGVVQSPRYKIIEKKQPVAFWCNPISGHNTLYWYLQNLGQGPELLIRYENEEAVDDSQLPKDRFSAERLKGVDSTLKIQPAELGDSAVYLCASSGFEATYNEQFFGPGTRLTVL.

This clonotype has a count of ten or more. The chain is built from TRBV5-1 and TRBJ1-1, with D possibly TRBD1 on 5 matching bases. V dropped 6 bases and J dropped 6 bases, with 12 bases sitting between them. The CDR3 consists of 12 residues. CDR1 and CDR2 from the germline V gene are SGHRS and YFSETQ. The CDR3 reads CASTRTGPEAFF. The CDR3 DNA reads as TGCGCCAGCACAAGGACGGGGCCTGAAGCTTTCTTT.

The J gene is TRBJ2-3, the V gene TRBV7-9; D is undetermined. CDR3 length: 13 amino acids. Germline CDR1 is SEHNR and CDR2 is FQNEAQ (reference sequence). V dropped 4 bases and J dropped 4 bases, with 9 bases sitting between them. This CDR3 is CASSSYLPDTQYF. CDR3 nucleotide sequence: TGTGCCAGCAGCTCGTACCTGCCAGATACGCAGTATTTT.

This clonotype occurred once. This may be a read error: a much more frequent sequence differs by one nucleotide. This chain joins TRBV24-1 and TRBJ2-4; 10 bases match TRBD2. In germline, CDR1 is KGHDR, CDR2 SFDVKD. This CDR3 is built from 21 residues. The CDR3 loop reads CATCDSPGGGLATPAKNIQYF. CDR3 nucleotides: TGTGCCACCTGTGATTCGCCGGGCGGGGGACTAGCGACCCCAGCCAAAAACATTCAGTACTTC.

This clonotype occurred many times. This sequence joins TRBV6-1 and TRBJ2-2; D not certain. CDR1 is MNHNS, CDR2 SASEGT, per germline. This CDR3 has 14 amino acids. Trimming shortened V by 6 bases and J by 0 bases, and 8 bases separated the two germline ends. The CDR3 nucleotides are TGTGCCAGCAGGAAAGCGACGAACACCGGGGAGCTGTTTTTT. It translates to CASRKATNTGELFF.

In the case of this clonotype: Possible read error: a much larger clone is one base away. DNA of the CDR3: TGTGCCATCTGTGCAGCAGCGGGGGTACTGGAGACCCAGTACTTC. It yields the protein CAICAAAGVLETQYF. The chain couples TRBV10-3 to TRBJ2-5, with 8 bases lining up with TRBD2. The CDR3 has 15 residues. The V gene end was trimmed by 8 bases and the J gene end by 5 bases; junction bases not matched to a gene: 13. Germline V CDR1 and CDR2: ENHRY, SYGVKD.

This clonotype appeared many times. The chain uses TRBV12-3 or TRBV12-4 and TRBJ1-5; possibly TRBD1 for D (5 bases). The CDR3 runs 15 residues. Between the trimmed V and J ends, which lost 3 bases and 0 bases, there was a span of 9 bases. The CDR3: CASSFLGLSNQPQHF. The CDR3 DNA sequence: TGTGCCAGCAGTTTTCTGGGGCTTAGCAATCAGCCCCAGCATTTT.